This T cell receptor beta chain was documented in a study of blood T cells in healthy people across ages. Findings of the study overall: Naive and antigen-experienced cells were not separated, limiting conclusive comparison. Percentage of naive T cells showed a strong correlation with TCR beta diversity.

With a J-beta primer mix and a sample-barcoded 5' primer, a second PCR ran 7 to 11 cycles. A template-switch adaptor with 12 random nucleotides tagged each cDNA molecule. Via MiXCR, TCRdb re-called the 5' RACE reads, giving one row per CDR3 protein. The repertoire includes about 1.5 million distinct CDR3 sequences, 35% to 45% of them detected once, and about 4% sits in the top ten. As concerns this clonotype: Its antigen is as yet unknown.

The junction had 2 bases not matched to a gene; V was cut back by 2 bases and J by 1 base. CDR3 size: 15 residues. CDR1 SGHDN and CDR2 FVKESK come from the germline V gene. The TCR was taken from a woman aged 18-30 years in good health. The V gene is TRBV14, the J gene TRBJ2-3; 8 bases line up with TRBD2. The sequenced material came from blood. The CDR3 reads CASSQRRGGTDTQYF. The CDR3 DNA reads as TGTGCCAGCAGCCAACGGCGGGGGGGCACAGATACGCAGTATTTT.